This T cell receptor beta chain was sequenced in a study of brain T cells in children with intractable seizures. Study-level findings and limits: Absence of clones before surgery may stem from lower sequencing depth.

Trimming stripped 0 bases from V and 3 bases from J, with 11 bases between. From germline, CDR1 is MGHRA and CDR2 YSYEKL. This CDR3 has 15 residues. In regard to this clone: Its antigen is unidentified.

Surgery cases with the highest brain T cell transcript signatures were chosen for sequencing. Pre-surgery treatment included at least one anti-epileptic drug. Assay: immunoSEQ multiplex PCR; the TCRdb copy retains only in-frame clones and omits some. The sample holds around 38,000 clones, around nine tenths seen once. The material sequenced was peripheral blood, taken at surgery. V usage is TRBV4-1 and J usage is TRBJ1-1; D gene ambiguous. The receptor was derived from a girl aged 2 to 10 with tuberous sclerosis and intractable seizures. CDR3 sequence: CASSQDALSDTEAFF. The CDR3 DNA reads TGCGCCAGCAGCCAAGATGCGTTATCTGACACTGAAGCTTTCTTT.